The 18 T cell receptor beta chains given below trace back to one sample, sequenced in a study of post-analysis software for immune sequencing data. Notes on the study in general: When patients were compared with controls, four to six TRBV segments were more frequent, TRBV5-6, TRBV5-1 and TRBV20-1 among them.

The TCR beta cDNA libraries carried unique molecular identifiers. A single record per CDR3 protein comes from TCRdb applying MiXCR to the PCR reads. This sample has about 380,000 distinct CDR3 sequences, with roughly 35% found just once. The antigens for these receptors are not known. Input material: blood. The receptors here all came from a girl aged 10-17 years with multiple sclerosis.

The V call is TRBV20-1, the J call TRBJ2-3; TRBD2 is a possible D gene (5 bases). Deletions cut 4 bases from V and 6 bases from J, with 17 bases between. This CDR3 is built from 14 residues. The germline gives CDR1 DFQATT, CDR2 SNEGSKA (reference sequence). The DNA of the CDR3 is TGCAGTGCTACGCAGCTTTTCGGGATGGATACGCAGTATTTT. It specifies CSATQLFGMDTQYF.

This clonotype was counted between two and nine times. The chain combines TRBV4-1 with TRBJ2-7; possible D gene TRBD2, 6 bases. V gave up 2 bases and J gave up 6 bases, with 17 bases separating them. The CDR3 length is 15 residues. CDR1 is MGHRA and CDR2 is YSYEKL in the germline V gene. CDR3 sequence reads: CASSQPTRLSSEQYF. In DNA form, the CDR3 reads TGCGCCAGCAGCCAACCGACTAGGCTGTCGTCCGAGCAGTACTTC.

This clonotype was found a few times. V usage is TRBV7-9 and J usage is TRBJ1-2, with unresolved D. The germline V gene has CDR1 SEHNR and CDR2 FQNEAQ (reference sequence). Deletions cut 4 bases from V and 4 bases from J, with 10 bases between. The CDR3 is 13 residues long. CDR3 nucleotide sequence: TGTGCCAGCAGCTCGATCCAGGTCTATGGCTACACCTTC. This encodes CASSSIQVYGYTF.

The V and J genes are TRBV9 and TRBJ1-1, with D possibly TRBD1 on 5 matching bases. V was shortened by 4 bases and J by 4 bases, with 17 bases between the two germline ends. The V gene's germline CDR1 is SGDLS and CDR2 YYNGEE. The CDR3 has 15 amino acids. The CDR3 nucleotides read TGTGCCAGCAGCCGAGGGACCTCTGGGAGCACTGAAGCTTTCTTT. Its translation is CASSRGTSGSTEAFF.

The chain joins TRBV7-9 to TRBJ1-2; D might be TRBD1 (6 bases). Trimming took off 5 bases at V and 4 bases at J, with 17 bases between the two ends. The CDR3 has 15 amino acids. Per germline, CDR1 SEHNR and CDR2 FQNEAQ (reference sequence). The CDR3 spells CASSTRTEIFYGYTF. The CDR3 DNA sequence: TGTGCCAGCAGCACCCGGACAGAAATCTTCTATGGCTACACCTTC.

There are a few counts of this clonotype. The J gene is TRBJ2-2, the V gene TRBV20-1, with 9 bases fitting TRBD1. V gave up 2 bases and J gave up 8 bases; unmatched junction bases: 15. Germline assignment: CDR1 DFQATT and CDR2 SNEGSKA (reference sequence). The CDR3 length is 17 residues. In nucleotides, the CDR3 is TGCAGTGCTAGATTCCCCGGGACAGGGTTTAATATTGGGGAGCTGTTTTTT. Translation gives CSARFPGTGFNIGELFF.

This chain links TRBV24-1 with TRBJ2-5, with a tentative D call TRBD2 (6 bases). This CDR3 contains 17 residues. V was pared by 3 bases and J by 5 bases, with 21 bases between. Germline V gene lookup returns CDR1 KGHDR and CDR2 SFDVKD. The CDR3 sequence is CATSDPLGSGRGETQYF. CDR3 DNA: TGTGCCACCAGTGATCCCCTAGGTAGCGGACGCGGGGAGACCCAGTACTTC.

This clonotype was counted many times. This sequence joins TRBV29-1 and TRBJ2-1; D unclear. V shed 4 bases and J shed 4 bases, with 8 bases lying between them. This CDR3 region has 12 residues. Looked up from germline, CDR1 is SQVTM and CDR2 is ANQGSEA. Here the CDR3 reads CSVVLSYNEQFF. Written as DNA, the CDR3 is TGCAGCGTTGTACTATCTTACAATGAGCAGTTCTTC.

CDR3 nucleotides: TGCAGCGTTGAAAGGGCGCAGGGGGCGAAGAACACTGAAGCTTTCTTT. Translating it yields CSVERAQGAKNTEAFF. The chain joins TRBV29-1 to TRBJ1-1; 8 bases fit TRBD1. V shed 2 bases and J 1 base; nucleotides not matched to a gene: 9. Germline loops: CDR1 SQVTM, CDR2 ANQGSEA. There are 16 residues in the CDR3.

This clonotype was counted ten times or more. This chain uses TRBV7-2 with TRBJ2-1, with 10 nucleotides matching TRBD2. CDR1 and CDR2 from the germline V gene are SGHTA and FQGNSA. The ends lost 5 bases at V and 7 bases at J; junction bases unmatched: 5. The CDR3 covers 14 residues. The CDR3 is CASSHASGGNEQFF. The CDR3 bases are TGTGCCAGCAGCCACGCTAGCGGGGGTAATGAGCAGTTCTTC.

The chain combines TRBV4-1 with TRBJ2-7; 9 nucleotides agree with TRBD1. Germline values: CDR1 MGHRA, CDR2 YSYEKL. The CDR3 length is 16 residues. The junction had 9 bases not matched to a gene; V was cut back by 2 bases and J by 4 bases. CDR3 protein: CASSQIRGQGRYEQYF. Written as DNA, the CDR3 is TGCGCCAGCAGCCAAATTCGGGGACAGGGCAGGTACGAGCAGTACTTC.

The chain links TRBV20-1 to TRBJ2-7, with D uncertain. Trimming took off 1 base at V and 0 bases at J, with 10 bases between the two ends. CDR1 is DFQATT and CDR2 is SNEGSKA in the germline V gene (reference sequence). This CDR3 contains 14 residues. CDR3 sequence reads: CSARAAAHSYEQYF. DNA for the CDR3: TGCAGTGCTAGAGCGGCCGCACACTCCTACGAGCAGTACTTC.

This clonotype has a count of ten or more. The chain couples TRBV4-1 to TRBJ1-1; D gene unclear. The germline V and J ends were trimmed by 5 bases and 8 bases, with 15 bases remaining between them. Germline V gives CDR1 MGHRA, CDR2 YSYEKL. The length of the CDR3 is 13 residues. CDR3 sequence: CASSYEVTFEAFF. The CDR3 DNA reads as TGCGCCAGCAGCTATGAGGTTACGTTCGAAGCTTTCTTT.

A few counts support this clonotype. The germline gene is not matched at one end of the junction; a read error may be the cause. This rearrangement joins TRBV12-3 or TRBV12-4 to TRBJ1-6; 7 nucleotides agree with TRBD1. The CDR3 length is 13 residues. The CDR3 loop reads CASKGGQDPPPHF. As DNA, the CDR3 is TGTGCCAGCAAAGGAGGACAGGATCCACCCCCCCACTTT.

The V and J genes are TRBV5-1 and TRBJ1-1, with D unresolved. CDR3 length equals 13 residues. Trimming removed 0 bases at V and 4 bases at J, with 7 bases between. Germline lookup yields CDR1 SGHRS and CDR2 YFSETQ. The DNA for the CDR3 is TGCGCCAGCAGCTTGGTGAAGGGCACTGAAGCTTTCTTT. Amino acid sequence: CASSLVKGTEAFF.

The CDR3 spells CASRPPTGGRTEAFF. CDR3 in DNA: TGTGCCAGCAGGCCCCCAACAGGGGGAAGAACTGAAGCTTTCTTT. This sequence joins TRBV12-3 or TRBV12-4 and TRBJ1-1; TRBD1 aligns across 8 bases. This CDR3 has 15 amino acids. J gave up 5 bases and V 6 bases, and 11 bases lay outside the gene matches.

The chain combines TRBV5-1 with TRBJ2-1; D possibly corresponds to TRBD1 (6 bases). The V end lost 0 bases, the J end lost 7 bases, and 11 bases lay between the germline ends. This CDR3 is built from 14 residues. The germline V gene encodes CDR1 SGHRS and CDR2 YFSETQ. The CDR3 DNA sequence: TGCGCCAGCAGCTTGGTGGACAGACCAAATGAGCAGTTCTTC. It yields the protein CASSLVDRPNEQFF. Filled out from reference TRBV5-1 and TRBJ2-1, the complete variable domain reads KAGVTQTPRYLIKTRGQQVTLSCSPISGHRSVSWYQQTPGQGLQFLFEYFSETQRNKGNFPGRFSGRQFSNSRSEMNVSTLELGDSALYLCASSLVDRPNEQFFGPGTRLTVL.

This chain uses TRBV7-3 with TRBJ2-3; 9 positions match TRBD2. Germline CDR1 is SGHTA and CDR2 is FQGTGA. This CDR3 is built from 16 residues. V lost 1 base, J lost 1 base, and 3 bases stayed unmatched. The CDR3 sequence: CASSLIGGGGTDTQYF. The CDR3 DNA sequence: TGTGCCAGCAGCTTAATAGGCGGGGGGGGCACAGATACGCAGTATTTT.